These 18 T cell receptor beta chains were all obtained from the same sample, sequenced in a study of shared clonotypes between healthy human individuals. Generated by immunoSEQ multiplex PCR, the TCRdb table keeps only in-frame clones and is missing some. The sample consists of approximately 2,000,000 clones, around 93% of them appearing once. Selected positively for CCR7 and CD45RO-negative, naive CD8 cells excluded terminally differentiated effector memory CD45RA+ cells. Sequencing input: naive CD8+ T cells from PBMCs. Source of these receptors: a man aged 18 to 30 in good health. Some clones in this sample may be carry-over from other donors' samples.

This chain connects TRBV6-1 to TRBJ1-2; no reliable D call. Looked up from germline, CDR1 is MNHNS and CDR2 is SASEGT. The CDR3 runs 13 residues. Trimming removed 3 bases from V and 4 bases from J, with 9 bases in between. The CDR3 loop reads CASSDYNSYGYTF. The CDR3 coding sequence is TGTGCCAGCAGTGACTATAACAGCTATGGCTACACCTTC.

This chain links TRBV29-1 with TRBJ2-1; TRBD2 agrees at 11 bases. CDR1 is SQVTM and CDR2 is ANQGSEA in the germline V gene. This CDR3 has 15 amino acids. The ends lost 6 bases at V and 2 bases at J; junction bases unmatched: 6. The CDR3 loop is CSVDGTSGPYNEQFF. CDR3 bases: TGCAGCGTGGACGGGACTAGCGGTCCCTACAATGAGCAGTTCTTC.

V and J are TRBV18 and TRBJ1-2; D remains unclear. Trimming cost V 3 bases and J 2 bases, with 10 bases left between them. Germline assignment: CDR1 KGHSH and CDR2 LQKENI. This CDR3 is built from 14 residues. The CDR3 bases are TGTGCCAGCTCACCGGTGTCGGAGAACTATGGCTACACCTTC. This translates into CASSPVSENYGYTF. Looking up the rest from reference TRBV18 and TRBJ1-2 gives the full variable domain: NAGVMQNPRHLVRRRGQEARLRCSPMKGHSHVYWYRQLPEEGLKFMVYLQKENIIDESGMPKERFSAEFPKEGPSILRIQQVVRGDSAAYFCASSPVSENYGYTFGSGTRLTVV.

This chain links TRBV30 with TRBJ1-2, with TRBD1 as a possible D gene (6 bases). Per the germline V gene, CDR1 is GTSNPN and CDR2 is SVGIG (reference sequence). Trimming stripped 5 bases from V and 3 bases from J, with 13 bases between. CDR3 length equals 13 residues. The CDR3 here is CAWHGGRYYGYTF. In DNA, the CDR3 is TGTGCCTGGCACGGGGGCCGGTACTATGGCTACACCTTC.

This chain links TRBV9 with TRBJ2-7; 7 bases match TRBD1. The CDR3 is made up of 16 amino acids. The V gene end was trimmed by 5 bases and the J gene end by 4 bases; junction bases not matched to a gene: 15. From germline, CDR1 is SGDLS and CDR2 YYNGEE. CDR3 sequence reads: CASSAGNRDREYEQYF. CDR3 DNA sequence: TGTGCCAGCAGTGCTGGTAACCGGGACAGAGAATACGAGCAGTACTTC.

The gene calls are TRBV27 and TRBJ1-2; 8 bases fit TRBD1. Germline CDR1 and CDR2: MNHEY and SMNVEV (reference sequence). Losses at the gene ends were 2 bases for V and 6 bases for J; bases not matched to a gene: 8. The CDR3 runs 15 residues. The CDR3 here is CASSLRDRLVDGYTF. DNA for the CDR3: TGTGCCAGCAGTTTAAGGGACAGGCTGGTAGATGGCTACACCTTC.

In DNA form, the CDR3 reads TGCAGCGTCGGAGACCCCTACGAGCAGTACTTC. Translation: CSVGDPYEQYF. This sequence joins TRBV29-1 and TRBJ2-7; D is unclear. V lost 6 bases and J 2 bases, leaving 8 bases between the germline ends. The CDR3 extends over 11 amino acids. Per germline, CDR1 SQVTM and CDR2 ANQGSEA.

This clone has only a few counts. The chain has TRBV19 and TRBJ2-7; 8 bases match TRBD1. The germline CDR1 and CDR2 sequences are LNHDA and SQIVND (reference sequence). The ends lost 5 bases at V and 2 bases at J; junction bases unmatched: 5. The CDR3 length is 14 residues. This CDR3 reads CASSGGTGTYEQYF. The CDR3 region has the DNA TGTGCCAGTAGTGGGGGGACAGGCACCTACGAGCAGTACTTC.

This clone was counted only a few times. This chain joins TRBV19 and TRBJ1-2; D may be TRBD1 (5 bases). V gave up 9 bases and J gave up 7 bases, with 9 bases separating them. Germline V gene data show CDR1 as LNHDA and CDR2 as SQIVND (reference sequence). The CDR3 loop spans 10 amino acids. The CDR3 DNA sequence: TGTGCCAGCCTTGGGGCTGGCTACACCTTC. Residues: CASLGAGYTF.

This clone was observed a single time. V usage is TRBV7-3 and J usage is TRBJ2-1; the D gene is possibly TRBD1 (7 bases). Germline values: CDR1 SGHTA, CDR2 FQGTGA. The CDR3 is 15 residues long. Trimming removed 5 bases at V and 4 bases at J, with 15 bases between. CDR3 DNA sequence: TGTGCCAGCAGCCAAGGGGGCGGGATATACAATGAGCAGTTCTTC. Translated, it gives CASSQGGGIYNEQFF.

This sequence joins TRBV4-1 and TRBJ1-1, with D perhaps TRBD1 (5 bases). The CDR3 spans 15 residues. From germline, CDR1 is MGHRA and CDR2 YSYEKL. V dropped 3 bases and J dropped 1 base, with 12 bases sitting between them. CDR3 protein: CASSHPTAKNTEAFF. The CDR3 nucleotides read TGCGCCAGCAGCCATCCGACAGCGAAGAACACTGAAGCTTTCTTT.

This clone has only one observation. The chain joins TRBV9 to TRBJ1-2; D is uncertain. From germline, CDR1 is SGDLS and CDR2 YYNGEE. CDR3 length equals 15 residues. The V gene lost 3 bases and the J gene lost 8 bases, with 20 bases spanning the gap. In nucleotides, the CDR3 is TGTGCCAGCAGCGCCAACCTTCGGACCTCCGGGGGCTACACCTTC. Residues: CASSANLRTSGGYTF.

CDR3 loop: CASSLIRSYGYTF. In nucleotides, the CDR3 is TGTGCCAGCAGTTTGATCCGGAGCTATGGCTACACCTTC. The chain is built from TRBV28 and TRBJ1-2; the D is unclear. CDR1 and CDR2 from the germline V gene are MDHEN and SYDVKM. CDR3 length: 13 residues. Trimming pared 3 bases from V and 4 bases from J, leaving 9 bases between.

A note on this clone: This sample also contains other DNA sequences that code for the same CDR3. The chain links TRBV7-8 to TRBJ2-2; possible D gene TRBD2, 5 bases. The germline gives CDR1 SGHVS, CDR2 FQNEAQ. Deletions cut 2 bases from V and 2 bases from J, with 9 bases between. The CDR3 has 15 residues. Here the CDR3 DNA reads TGTGCCAGCAGCTTATTGGCTAGCAACACCGGGGAGCTGTTTTTT. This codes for CASSLLASNTGELFF.

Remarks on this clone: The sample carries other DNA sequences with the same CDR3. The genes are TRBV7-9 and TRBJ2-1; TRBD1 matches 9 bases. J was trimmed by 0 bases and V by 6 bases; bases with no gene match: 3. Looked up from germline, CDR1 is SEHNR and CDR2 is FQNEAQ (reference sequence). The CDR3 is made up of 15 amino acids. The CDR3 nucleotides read TGTGCCAGCAGTCCACAGGGGGCCTCCTACAATGAGCAGTTCTTC. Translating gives CASSPQGASYNEQFF.

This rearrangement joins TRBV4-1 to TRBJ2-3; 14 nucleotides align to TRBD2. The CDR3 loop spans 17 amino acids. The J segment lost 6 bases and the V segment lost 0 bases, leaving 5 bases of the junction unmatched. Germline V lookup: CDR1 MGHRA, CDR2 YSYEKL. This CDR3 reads CASSQDRTSGRSDTQYF. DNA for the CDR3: TGCGCCAGCAGCCAAGATAGGACTAGCGGGAGGTCGGATACGCAGTATTTT.

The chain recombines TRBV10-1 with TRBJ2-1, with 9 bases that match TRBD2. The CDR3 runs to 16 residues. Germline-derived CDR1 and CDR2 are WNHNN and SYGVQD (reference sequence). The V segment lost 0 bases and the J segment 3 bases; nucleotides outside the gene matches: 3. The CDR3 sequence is CASSESGTSLYNEQFF. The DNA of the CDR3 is TGCGCCAGCAGTGAGTCCGGGACTAGCCTCTACAATGAGCAGTTCTTC.

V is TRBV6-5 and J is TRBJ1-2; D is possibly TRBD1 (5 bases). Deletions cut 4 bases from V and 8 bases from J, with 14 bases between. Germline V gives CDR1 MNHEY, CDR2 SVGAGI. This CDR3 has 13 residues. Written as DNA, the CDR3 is TGTGCCAGCAGTTCCGGGACCCCCGCGGGCTACACCTTC. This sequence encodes CASSSGTPAGYTF.